These 29 T cell receptor beta chains were sequenced from one sample in a study of cytomegalovirus exposure and HLA in healthy donors (dated 2017 in TCRdb). Library preparation was by the immunoSEQ multiplex PCR assay. A mixture of 60 forward primers for TCR Vbeta segments and 13 reverse primers for TCR Jbeta segments was used in the multiplex PCR. In its TCRdb copy, this immuneACCESS table keeps in-frame sequences only and misses some clones. Where compared with another copy, unresolved V genes explain less than half of these, and the others have no known cause. The sample table shows 150,000 to 200,000 clones, and roughly 70% are seen once. The ten largest make up less than 11% of the sample. Material: PBMCs. All receptors derive from a man aged 25 to 45 in good health and CMV-seropositive.

V gene TRBV10-1 combines with J gene TRBJ2-1; 7 bases match TRBD2. This CDR3 is 13 amino acids long. The V segment lost 4 bases and the J segment 3 bases; nucleotides outside the gene matches: 0. Germline CDR1 WNHNN, CDR2 SYGVQD (reference sequence). The CDR3 protein is CASSGTSYNEQFF. CDR3 DNA: TGCGCCAGCAGTGGGACTAGCTACAATGAGCAGTTCTTC.

This chain's CDR3 is CATIAGGYNEQFF. Here the CDR3 DNA reads TGTGCCACCATAGCGGGAGGTTACAATGAGCAGTTCTTC. The chain employs TRBV6-5 and TRBJ2-1; 10 bases fit TRBD2. The J segment lost 4 bases and the V segment lost 10 bases, leaving 4 bases of the junction unmatched. The CDR3 extends over 13 amino acids. CDR1 is MNHEY and CDR2 is SVGAGI in the germline V gene.

The V call is TRBV7-9, the J call TRBJ2-5; the D is unclear. Germline lookup yields CDR1 SEHNR and CDR2 FQNEAQ (reference sequence). The CDR3 consists of 14 residues. V lost 7 bases and J lost 5, with 17 bases in between. CDR3 region: CASTLLKDPETQYF. DNA of the CDR3: TGTGCCAGCACCCTACTAAAAGATCCGGAGACCCAGTACTTC.

The rearrangement links TRBV19 to TRBJ1-5; 10 bases align to TRBD1. The V gene's germline CDR1 is LNHDA and CDR2 SQIVND (reference sequence). V lost 3 bases to trimming and J lost 3 bases; unmatched junction nucleotides: 5. The length of the CDR3 is 16 residues. The CDR3 is CASSMRGTGDNQPQHF. CDR3 nucleotide sequence: TGTGCCAGTAGTATGAGAGGGACAGGGGACAATCAGCCCCAGCATTTT.

The chain uses TRBV27 and TRBJ2-7; TRBD2 matches at 9 bases. CDR3 size: 15 residues. Trimming at V came to 0 bases and at J to 5 bases, leaving 5 bases not matched to a gene. CDR1 and CDR2 (germline): MNHEY, SMNVEV (reference sequence). The CDR3 coding sequence is TGTGCCAGCAGTTTATCGATGGTAGCGGGAGACGAGCAGTACTTC. Translated: CASSLSMVAGDEQYF.

The chain couples TRBV19 to TRBJ1-2, with 12 bases lining up with TRBD1. Losses at the gene ends were 5 bases for V and 4 bases for J; bases not matched to a gene: 5. There are 15 residues in the CDR3. Germline lookup yields CDR1 LNHDA and CDR2 SQIVND (reference sequence). DNA of the CDR3: TGTGCCAGTAGTTCCGGGACAGGGGGCTCCTATGGCTACACCTTC. Its translation is CASSSGTGGSYGYTF.

The rearrangement joins TRBV11-2 to TRBJ2-3, with D possibly TRBD1 on 5 matching bases. The CDR3 has 11 residues. Germline V gives CDR1 SGHAT, CDR2 FQNNGV. The V end was cut by 1 base, the J end by 9 bases, with 5 bases between. The CDR3 is CASSLGGTQYF. The CDR3 DNA reads as TGTGCCAGCAGCTTAGGGGGCACGCAGTATTTT.

The rearrangement links TRBV5-1 to TRBJ1-1; D not certain. CDR3 length: 13 residues. V was pared by 3 bases and J by 4 bases, with 10 bases between. Germline V gene data show CDR1 as SGHRS and CDR2 as YFSETQ. CDR3 DNA sequence: TGCGCCAGCAGCTCCGGACTGCGCACTGAAGCTTTCTTT. The encoded protein is CASSSGLRTEAFF.

This clone occurred once. V and J are TRBV27 and TRBJ1-1; D is unclear. The V end lost 5 bases, the J end lost 0 bases, and 13 bases lay between the germline ends. CDR3 length: 15 residues. Germline values: CDR1 MNHEY, CDR2 SMNVEV (reference sequence). Written as DNA, the CDR3 is TGTGCCAGCAGTCCCAAGGGAGGCCTGAACACTGAAGCTTTCTTT. Amino acid sequence: CASSPKGGLNTEAFF.

The rearrangement uses TRBV7-8 and TRBJ1-1, with D unclear. The CDR3 runs to 16 residues. Germline V lookup: CDR1 SGHVS, CDR2 FQNEAQ. The V end lost 4 bases, the J end lost 2 bases, and 17 bases lay between the germline ends. This chain's CDR3 is CASSSPDRGSNTEAFF. CDR3 sequence (DNA): TGTGCCAGCAGCTCCCCGGATCGAGGGAGTAACACTGAAGCTTTCTTT.

The gene calls are TRBV19 and TRBJ2-5; 10 bases line up with TRBD2. V shed 5 bases and J 2 bases; nucleotides not matched to a gene: 8. CDR3 length equals 16 residues. The germline V gene encodes CDR1 LNHDA and CDR2 SQIVND (reference sequence). CDR3 sequence reads: CASSPRLAGKQETQYF. CDR3 bases: TGTGCCAGTAGTCCGCGACTAGCGGGCAAACAAGAGACCCAGTACTTC.

The chain is built from TRBV11-2 and TRBJ2-3, with D possibly TRBD2 on 6 matching bases. Per the germline V gene, CDR1 is SGHAT and CDR2 is FQNNGV. Trimming pared 5 bases from V and 0 bases from J, leaving 15 bases between. The CDR3 is made up of 16 amino acids. This chain's CDR3 is CASSLHGGSSTDTQYF. For the CDR3, the DNA is TGTGCCAGCAGCCTCCACGGGGGATCTAGCACAGATACGCAGTATTTT.

The chain is built from TRBV14 and TRBJ1-1, with D possibly TRBD1 on 5 matching bases. Germline CDR1 reads SGHDN; CDR2 reads FVKESK. The CDR3 covers 13 residues. The ends were cut back, 3 bases at V and 5 bases at J, with 10 bases in the middle. The CDR3: CASSHAGGTEAFF. The DNA for the CDR3 is TGTGCCAGCAGCCACGCCGGGGGGACTGAAGCTTTCTTT.

The genes are TRBV30 and TRBJ2-7; D is perhaps TRBD2 (5 bases). Germline CDR1 is GTSNPN and CDR2 is SVGIG (reference sequence). This CDR3 has 13 residues. V was trimmed by 4 bases and J by 2 bases, leaving 12 bases between them. CDR3 DNA sequence: TGTGCCTGGATCTCTCCGGGGACCTACGAGCAGTACTTC. Translation gives CAWISPGTYEQYF.

The gene calls are TRBV6-5 and TRBJ1-1, with 7 nucleotides matching TRBD1. Looked up from germline, CDR1 is MNHEY and CDR2 is SVGAGI. There are 15 residues in the CDR3. The junction had 8 bases not matched to a gene; V was cut back by 6 bases and J by 1 base. The CDR3 protein is CASSRQGQPNTEAFF. CDR3 nucleotides: TGTGCCAGCAGCCGACAGGGACAGCCGAACACTGAAGCTTTCTTT.

This rearrangement joins TRBV10-3 to TRBJ1-1; unclear D gene. Per the germline V gene, CDR1 is ENHRY and CDR2 is SYGVKD. V shed 7 bases and J shed 1 base, with 10 bases lying between them. There are 13 residues in the CDR3. The CDR3 here is CAIKLQENTEAFF. The CDR3 DNA follows: TGTGCCATCAAACTCCAAGAGAACACTGAAGCTTTCTTT.

The chain has TRBV10-3 and TRBJ2-6; D possibly corresponds to TRBD1 (6 bases). Deletions cut 2 bases from V and 3 bases from J, with 17 bases between. The CDR3 consists of 18 residues. Germline CDR1 ENHRY, CDR2 SYGVKD. The CDR3 nucleotides are TGTGCCATCAGTGAGAAGGACAGCTCCCACCGTGGGGCCAACGTCCTGACTTTC. Protein: CAISEKDSSHRGANVLTF.

V usage is TRBV7-2 and J usage is TRBJ1-1; no definite D call. The CDR3 consists of 13 residues. V shed 0 bases and J shed 7 bases, with 9 bases lying between them. Germline V gene sequence: CDR1 SGHTA, CDR2 FQGNSA. The CDR3 here is CASSLALRGEAFF. CDR3 sequence (DNA): TGTGCCAGCAGCTTAGCGCTTCGAGGTGAAGCTTTCTTT.

This chain connects TRBV19 to TRBJ2-2, with D tentatively TRBD1 (5 bases). Germline CDR1 and CDR2: LNHDA and SQIVND (reference sequence). The CDR3 covers 16 residues. The ends were cut back, 5 bases at V and 4 bases at J, with 17 bases in the middle. CDR3 region: CASSFHQGQRTGELFF. The CDR3 DNA sequence: TGTGCCAGTAGTTTTCATCAGGGCCAACGCACCGGGGAGCTGTTTTTT.

This clone was observed once. Other DNA sequences within the sample encode an identical CDR3. V is TRBV5-1 and J is TRBJ2-7, with 10 bases that match TRBD2. V trimming: 2 bases; J trimming: 3 bases; junction bases outside the gene matches: 2. There are 14 residues in the CDR3. Germline CDR1 SGHRS, CDR2 YFSETQ. CDR3 sequence reads: CASSLAGGHYEQYF. The CDR3 nucleotides are TGCGCCAGCAGCTTAGCGGGAGGGCACTACGAGCAGTACTTC.

The chain is built from TRBV10-3 and TRBJ1-2; D gene uncertain. Trimming removed 2 bases from V and 9 bases from J, with 13 bases in between. Germline V gene sequence: CDR1 ENHRY, CDR2 SYGVKD. This CDR3 is built from 13 residues. The CDR3 DNA reads as TGTGCCATCAGTGAGATAAACAGTCCCAGCTACACCTTC. Residues: CAISEINSPSYTF.

CDR3 amino acids: CASLGGNPSYGYTF. The CDR3 DNA reads TGTGCCAGCCTAGGAGGGAACCCTAGCTATGGCTACACCTTC. This sequence joins TRBV6-5 and TRBJ1-2; D is undetermined. V was cut by 8 bases and J by 4 bases, with 17 bases left in between. The CDR3 contains 14 residues. Germline V gives CDR1 MNHEY, CDR2 SVGAGI.

This clone was picked up one time. The chain uses TRBV18 and TRBJ1-5, with TRBD1 matching 9 bases. J was trimmed by 10 bases and V by 4 bases; bases with no gene match: 8. This CDR3 has 14 residues. Germline CDR1 and CDR2: KGHSH and LQKENI. The CDR3 coding sequence is TGTGCCAGCTCACAGAACAGGGGGCTAGAACCCCAGCATTTT. This translates into CASSQNRGLEPQHF.

The V and J genes are TRBV29-1 and TRBJ1-2, with TRBD1 matching 8 bases. The junction had 5 bases not matched to a gene; V was cut back by 0 bases and J by 8 bases. Germline-derived CDR1 and CDR2 are SQVTM and ANQGSEA. The CDR3 is 13 amino acids. The CDR3, as DNA: TGCAGCGTTGAAGACGGGACAGGCAGCGGCTACACCTTC. Its translation: CSVEDGTGSGYTF.

The V gene is TRBV27, the J gene TRBJ1-1; the D gene is possibly TRBD1 (5 bases). In germline, CDR1 is MNHEY, CDR2 SMNVEV (reference sequence). Trimming took 7 bases from V and 5 from J, leaving 11 bases between them. This CDR3 region has 12 residues. The CDR3 loop reads CASIGGVTEAFF. As DNA, the CDR3 is TGTGCCAGCATTGGAGGGGTTACTGAAGCTTTCTTT.

The V gene is TRBV5-4, the J gene TRBJ2-5; TRBD2 matches 8 bases. The assigned J gene may be wrong: the sequence end matches TRBJ2-7 better. Germline V gene lookup returns CDR1 SGHNT and CDR2 YYREEE (reference sequence). CDR3 length: 14 residues. In DNA form, the CDR3 reads TGTGCCCTCAATAGTCCCCCAACTAGCGGCGAGCAGTACTTC. Translating gives CALNSPPTSGEQYF.

The chain links TRBV7-9 to TRBJ2-4, with a tentative D call TRBD2 (5 bases). The V and J ends lost 1 base and 6 bases respectively, with 7 bases between them. CDR1 and CDR2 from the germline V gene are SEHNR and FQNEAQ (reference sequence). The CDR3 runs 13 residues. CDR3 amino acids: CASSLGLLNIQYF. In nucleotides, the CDR3 is TGTGCCAGCAGCTTAGGACTACTAAACATTCAGTACTTC.

The chain recombines TRBV5-1 with TRBJ2-7, with 7 nucleotides matching TRBD1. Germline CDR1 and CDR2: SGHRS and YFSETQ. The junction had 11 bases not matched to a gene; V was cut back by 2 bases and J by 6 bases. The CDR3 is 15 residues long. The CDR3 spells CASSFARDSLGEQYF. The CDR3 DNA reads TGCGCCAGCAGCTTTGCTCGGGACAGCCTCGGCGAGCAGTACTTC.

The chain has TRBV2 and TRBJ1-3, with 11 bases fitting TRBD1. CDR3 length: 13 residues. Trimming at V came to 8 bases and at J to 11 bases, leaving 8 bases not matched to a gene. Germline CDR1 and CDR2: SNHLY and FYNNEI. The CDR3 DNA sequence: TGTGCCAGCGGACAGGGGGCCCTATGGCCCATATATTTT. It translates to CASGQGALWPIYF.